This passage covers 30 T cell receptor beta chains from one sample sequenced in a study of shared clonotypes between healthy human individuals. TCRdb keeps only in-frame clones here, not all; method: immunoSEQ multiplex PCR. The sample has some 2,000,000 clones; nearly 97% are singletons. The sequenced sample was naive CD4+ T cells sorted from blood. Subset given: CD45RA+ positively selected. The receptor set was obtained from a man younger than 30 in good health.

A note on this clone: At the DNA level, this CDR3 is encoded by other sequences in the same sample as well. The rearrangement joins TRBV19 to TRBJ1-2; D ambiguous. Per the germline V gene, CDR1 is LNHDA and CDR2 is SQIVND (reference sequence). V lost 3 bases to trimming and J lost 4 bases, with 9 bases between them. This CDR3 is 13 amino acids long. In nucleotides, the CDR3 is TGTGCCAGTAGTATTGACTCGGGCTATGGCTACACCTTC. Translated: CASSIDSGYGYTF.

The rearrangement links TRBV6-5 to TRBJ2-7; perhaps TRBD1 as D (6 bases). The CDR3 totals 12 residues. Germline-derived CDR1 and CDR2 are MNHEY and SVGAGI. V lost 8 bases and J 3 bases, leaving 11 bases between the germline ends. This CDR3 reads CASRQGNYEQYF. The CDR3 bases are TGTGCCAGCCGTCAGGGGAACTACGAGCAGTACTTC.

A note on this clone: Its ends do not fully match the called genes, so a read error is possible. The CDR3 sequence is CASRLGLAGQETQYF. For the CDR3, the DNA is TGTGCCAGCAGGTTGGGACTAGCGGGGCAAGAGACCCAGTACTTC. The chain employs TRBV5-4 and TRBJ2-5, with 13 bases fitting TRBD2. CDR1 is SGHNT, CDR2 YYREEE, per germline (reference sequence). The CDR3 covers 15 residues.

The chain is built from TRBV18 and TRBJ2-7; 8 bases are shared with TRBD2. The CDR3 contains 17 residues. CDR1 and CDR2 (germline): KGHSH, LQKENI. After removal of 4 bases from V and 3 bases from J, the junction contained 14 bases not matched to a gene. CDR3 nucleotides: TGTGCCAGCTCACGTGTAGCTCCGGGACTAGGAAACTACGAGCAGTACTTC. Translation gives CASSRVAPGLGNYEQYF.

This rearrangement joins TRBV5-1 to TRBJ2-5, with 8 positions matching TRBD1. Germline loops: CDR1 SGHRS, CDR2 YFSETQ. The V and J ends lost 3 bases and 1 base, in that order; junction bases with no gene match: 2. The CDR3 sequence is 14 residues long. The DNA of the CDR3 is TGCGCCAGCAGCTGGGACAGGTTCCAAGAGACCCAGTACTTC. Protein: CASSWDRFQETQYF.

This CDR3 reads CASIDSGTGGGSPLHF. The CDR3 DNA reads TGTGCCAGCATCGACTCCGGGACAGGGGGCGGGTCACCCCTCCACTTT. V usage is TRBV28 and J usage is TRBJ1-6; 12 nucleotides align to TRBD1. Per germline, CDR1 MDHEN and CDR2 SYDVKM. The J segment lost 10 bases and the V segment lost 7 bases, leaving 11 bases of the junction unmatched. This CDR3 has 16 amino acids.

V gene TRBV5-6 combines with J gene TRBJ2-7; D could derive from TRBD1 or TRBD2 (5 bases each). V was cut by 2 bases and J by 4 bases, with 10 bases left in between. Germline CDR1 SGHDT, CDR2 YYEEEE. This CDR3 contains 13 residues. This chain's CDR3 is CASSFWDVYEQYF. CDR3 nucleotides: TGTGCCAGCAGCTTTTGGGACGTATACGAGCAGTACTTC.

The chain carries TRBV12-2 and TRBJ2-7. TRBV12-2 is tagged as a pseudogene. This CDR3 comprises 12 residues. The CDR3 loop reads CASRLGGYEQYF. CDR3 bases: TGTGCAAGTCGCTTAGGGGGGTACGAGCAGTACTTC.

Written as DNA, the CDR3 is TGTGCCAGCACCTCAATGAGGGACACCGGGGAGCTGTTTTTT. This sequence encodes CASTSMRDTGELFF. The chain carries TRBV6-1 and TRBJ2-2; possible D gene TRBD2, 5 bases. The CDR3 is 14 amino acids. With 7 bases removed from V and 3 bases from J, the gap between germline ends came to 12 bases. In germline, CDR1 is MNHNS, CDR2 SASEGT.

This chain uses TRBV2 with TRBJ1-1; D call uncertain. CDR3 length: 14 amino acids. V was pared by 8 bases and J by 0 bases, with 13 bases between. Per germline, CDR1 SNHLY and CDR2 FYNNEI. The CDR3 loop is CASGVGGLNTEAFF. CDR3 nucleotides: TGTGCCAGCGGGGTGGGTGGGCTGAACACTGAAGCTTTCTTT.

The V gene is TRBV21-1, the J gene TRBJ1-6; the table assigns TRBD1, which was not confirmed against the DNA. TRBV21-1 is an annotated pseudogene. The length of the CDR3 is 15 residues. The CDR3 loop reads CASSKGYRFPSPLHF. CDR3 DNA: TGTGCCAGCAGCAAAGGTTACAGGTTCCCTTCACCCCTCCACTTT.

To note about this clone: The same CDR3 arises from other DNA sequences in this sample as well. The chain recombines TRBV28 with TRBJ1-1; possible D gene TRBD1, 5 bases. The CDR3 is 14 residues long. Germline V lookup: CDR1 MDHEN, CDR2 SYDVKM. V was shortened by 2 bases and J by 4 bases, with 11 bases between the two germline ends. CDR3 nucleotides: TGTGCCAGCAGTTTAGGTGCCGGGGGCACTGAAGCTTTCTTT. Its translation is CASSLGAGGTEAFF. Looking up the rest from reference TRBV28 and TRBJ1-1 gives the full variable domain: DVKVTQSSRYLVKRTGEKVFLECVQDMDHENMFWYRQDPGLGLRLIYFSYDVKMKEKGDIPEGYSVSREKKERFSLILESASTNQTSMYLCASSLGAGGTEAFFGQGTRLTVV.

The V call is TRBV30, the J call TRBJ1-4; TRBD1 matches at 9 bases. The length of the CDR3 is 15 residues. The V gene end was trimmed by 4 bases and the J gene end by 3 bases; junction bases not matched to a gene: 6. Germline CDR1 reads GTSNPN; CDR2 reads SVGIG (reference sequence). In DNA form, the CDR3 reads TGTGCCTGGACGGGACAGGGAGGTGCTAATGAAAAACTGTTTTTT. Its translation is CAWTGQGGANEKLFF.

The chain has TRBV5-4 and TRBJ2-5, with 7 bases lining up with TRBD2. Germline CDR1 reads SGHNT; CDR2 reads YYREEE (reference sequence). Unmatched junction bases numbered 5, after V lost 0 bases and J lost 3 bases. The CDR3 extends over 15 amino acids. The CDR3 reads CASSLAGRGEETQYF. As DNA, the CDR3 is TGTGCCAGCAGCTTGGCGGGGAGGGGAGAAGAGACCCAGTACTTC. The variable domain in full, with the rest retrieved from reference TRBV5-4 and TRBJ2-5, is ETGVTQSPTHLIKTRGQQVTLRCSSQSGHNTVSWYQQALGQGPQFIFQYYREEENGRGNFPPRFSGLQFPNYSSELNVNALELDDSALYLCASSLAGRGEETQYFGPGTRLLVL.

Comment on this clone: This CDR3 is also generated by other DNA sequences in the sample. The chain carries TRBV10-3 and TRBJ1-5; 8 positions agree with TRBD1. Germline V gene lookup returns CDR1 ENHRY and CDR2 SYGVKD. The CDR3 contains 16 residues. The V segment lost 0 bases and the J segment 2 bases; nucleotides outside the gene matches: 3. CDR3 in amino acids: CAISESDRVGNQPQHF. CDR3 in DNA: TGTGCCATCAGTGAGTCGGACAGGGTAGGCAATCAGCCCCAGCATTTT.

The gene calls are TRBV5-4 and TRBJ2-7; TRBD2 aligns across 7 bases. The germline gives CDR1 SGHNT, CDR2 YYREEE (reference sequence). The CDR3 runs to 16 residues. Unmatched junction bases numbered 8, after V lost 2 bases and J lost 0 bases. The CDR3 region has the DNA TGTGCCAGCAGCTTAACTGGTGGCGGGAGCTCCTACGAGCAGTACTTC. It specifies CASSLTGGGSSYEQYF.

This clone appeared a few times. This chain joins TRBV19 and TRBJ1-5, with D perhaps TRBD1 (5 bases). The CDR3 length is 13 residues. The germline V gene encodes CDR1 LNHDA and CDR2 SQIVND (reference sequence). V was clipped by 2 bases and J by 6 bases, with 8 bases between them. The DNA of the CDR3 is TGTGCCAGTAGTATATCCGGGGGTCAGCCCCAGCATTTT. This translates into CASSISGGQPQHF.

The chain recombines TRBV7-9 with TRBJ2-7; D is unclear. CDR3 size: 14 residues. V was trimmed by 1 base and J by 5 bases, leaving 12 bases between them. The germline V gene has CDR1 SEHNR and CDR2 FQNEAQ (reference sequence). The CDR3 DNA sequence: TGTGCCAGCAGCTTAGGACACGGACGGAACGAGCAGTACTTC. It yields the protein CASSLGHGRNEQYF.

The CDR3 region is CASSEHSSGANVLTF. The CDR3 bases are TGTGCCAGCAGTGAACACTCCTCTGGGGCCAACGTCCTGACTTTC. This chain joins TRBV6-1 and TRBJ2-6; D uncertain. CDR3 size: 15 residues. Trimming took 2 bases from V and 0 from J, leaving 5 bases between them. Germline V gives CDR1 MNHNS, CDR2 SASEGT.

In DNA, the CDR3 is TGTGCCAGCAGTCTTACAGGGCCCCCAGGGGAGACCCAGTACTTC. Translation gives CASSLTGPPGETQYF. The chain recombines TRBV6-6 with TRBJ2-5, with a tentative D call TRBD1 (6 bases). The CDR3 contains 15 residues. V was cut by 5 bases and J by 5 bases, with 18 bases left in between. CDR1 is MNHNY and CDR2 is SVGAGI in the germline V gene (reference sequence).

This clone was observed once. The sample holds other DNA sequences that translate to the same CDR3. The J gene is TRBJ1-5, the V gene TRBV5-1; a possible D gene is TRBD1 (6 bases). The CDR3 covers 15 residues. Germline values: CDR1 SGHRS, CDR2 YFSETQ. V was shortened by 1 base and J by 4 bases, with 12 bases between the two germline ends. The CDR3 region has the DNA TGCGCCAGCAGCTTGTCAGGGGCGCGTAATCAGCCCCAGCATTTT. Translation gives CASSLSGARNQPQHF.

The chain recombines TRBV19 with TRBJ2-7, with D perhaps TRBD2 (6 bases). The germline V gene encodes CDR1 LNHDA and CDR2 SQIVND (reference sequence). V shed 2 bases and J shed 7 bases, with 15 bases lying between them. The CDR3 sequence is 14 residues long. CDR3 sequence: CASSIRESPREQYF. The CDR3 DNA reads as TGTGCCAGTAGTATACGGGAGAGCCCCAGAGAGCAGTACTTC.

This chain connects TRBV11-2 to TRBJ2-7, with D perhaps matching TRBD2 (5 bases). Germline assignment: CDR1 SGHAT and CDR2 FQNNGV. This CDR3 region has 15 residues. V was trimmed by 0 bases and J by 10 bases, leaving 19 bases between them. CDR3 region: CASSLDIARVRGQYF. CDR3 DNA sequence: TGTGCCAGCAGCTTAGATATTGCGCGGGTCCGTGGACAGTACTTC.

This chain links TRBV5-1 with TRBJ1-2; tentatively, D is TRBD1 (6 bases). Germline V gene lookup returns CDR1 SGHRS and CDR2 YFSETQ. This CDR3 comprises 15 residues. Trimming pared 4 bases from V and 2 bases from J, leaving 15 bases between. CDR3 bases: TGCGCCAGCAGCAACCGAGGGGGGGCAAACTATGGCTACACCTTC. Its translation is CASSNRGGANYGYTF.

The sample holds one count of this clone. CDR3: CASSESGTRYEKLFF. The CDR3 bases are TGTGCCAGCAGTGAATCCGGGACACGCTATGAAAAACTGTTTTTT. The rearrangement links TRBV25-1 to TRBJ1-4; D perhaps matches TRBD1 (6 bases). V shed 1 base and J shed 6 bases, with 12 bases lying between them. This CDR3 has 15 residues. Germline V gene data show CDR1 as MGHDK and CDR2 as SYGVNS.

The V gene is TRBV28, the J gene TRBJ2-6; D not resolved. Germline V gene lookup returns CDR1 MDHEN and CDR2 SYDVKM. The CDR3 loop spans 13 amino acids. Deletions cut 10 bases from V and 0 bases from J, with 7 bases between. In nucleotides, the CDR3 is TGTGCCACCCTATACTCTGGGGCCAACGTCCTGACTTTC. It codes for CATLYSGANVLTF.

V gene TRBV6-5 combines with J gene TRBJ2-7, with D maybe TRBD2 (6 bases). The CDR3 totals 13 residues. V was trimmed by 7 bases and J by 6 bases, leaving 16 bases between them. CDR1 MNHEY and CDR2 SVGAGI come from the germline V gene. CDR3 residues: CASTGLTRFEQYF. The CDR3 bases are TGTGCCAGCACCGGACTAACACGGTTCGAGCAGTACTTC.

J is TRBJ2-7 and V is TRBV9; D is ambiguous. There are 15 residues in the CDR3. CDR1 and CDR2 from the germline V gene are SGDLS and YYNGEE. Trimming removed 3 bases from V and 6 bases from J, with 19 bases in between. The CDR3 loop is CASSAGWAPYSEQYF. The CDR3 coding sequence is TGTGCCAGCAGCGCCGGTTGGGCCCCCTATTCCGAGCAGTACTTC.

The CDR3 is CAISEGKRPQHF. CDR3 sequence (DNA): TGTGCCATCAGTGAGGGAAAACGGCCCCAGCATTTT. This chain links TRBV10-3 with TRBJ1-5; D gene ambiguous. Germline V lookup: CDR1 ENHRY, CDR2 SYGVKD. The V end lost 2 bases, the J end lost 9 bases, and 8 bases lay between the germline ends. CDR3 length: 12 amino acids.

V usage is TRBV19 and J usage is TRBJ1-1, with D tentatively TRBD1 (5 bases). From germline, CDR1 is LNHDA and CDR2 SQIVND (reference sequence). The CDR3 is made up of 14 amino acids. Trimming shortened V by 7 bases and J by 3 bases, and 15 bases separated the two germline ends. CDR3 in DNA: TGTGCCAGTACCATGGACAAGCCTGACACTGAAGCTTTCTTT. Translation gives CASTMDKPDTEAFF.